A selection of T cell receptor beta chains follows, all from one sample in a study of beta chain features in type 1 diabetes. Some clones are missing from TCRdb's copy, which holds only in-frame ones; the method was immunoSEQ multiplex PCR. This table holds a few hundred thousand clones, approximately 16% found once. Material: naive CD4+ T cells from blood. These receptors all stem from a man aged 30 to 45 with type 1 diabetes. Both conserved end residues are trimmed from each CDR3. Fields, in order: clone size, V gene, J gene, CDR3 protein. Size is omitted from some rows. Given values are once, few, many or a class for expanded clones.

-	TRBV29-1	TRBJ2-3	SVDPSTDTQY
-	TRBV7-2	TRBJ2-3	ASSLGLAADTQY
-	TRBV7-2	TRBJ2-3	ASSRSVRTDTQY
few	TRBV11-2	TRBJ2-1	ASSYDSVGSYNEQF
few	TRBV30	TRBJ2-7	AWSVGGEQY
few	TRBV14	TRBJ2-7	ASSLLGDSYEQY
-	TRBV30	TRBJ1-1	ASDRLNTEAF
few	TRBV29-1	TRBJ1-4	SVGGRNLPEKLF
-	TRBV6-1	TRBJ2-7	ASLTDGYEQY
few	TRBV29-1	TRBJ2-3	SAGDTQY
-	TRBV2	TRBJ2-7	ASSWTIYEQY
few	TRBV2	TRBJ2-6	ASSEDRAVAVLT
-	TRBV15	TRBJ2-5	ATRRALGAQETQY
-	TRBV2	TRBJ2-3	ASSEELAVPTQY
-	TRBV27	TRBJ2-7	ASSLRKGTGFSYEQY
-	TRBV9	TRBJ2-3	AGSPGTGSTDTQY
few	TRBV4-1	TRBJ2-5	ASSQEGLAGEETQY
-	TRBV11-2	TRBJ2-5	ASSFVSATKQPPTQY
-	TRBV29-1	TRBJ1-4	SATGDEKLF
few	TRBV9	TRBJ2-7	ASSVGSASYEQY
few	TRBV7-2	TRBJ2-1	ASSLEVLRGNEQF
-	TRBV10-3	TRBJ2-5	AISEQTAGETQY
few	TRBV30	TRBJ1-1	AWKRPGLNTEAF
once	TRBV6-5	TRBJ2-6	ASRTRYSGANVLT
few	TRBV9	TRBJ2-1	ASSVVGAGGHNEQF
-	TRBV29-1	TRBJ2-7	SVEVLSYEQY
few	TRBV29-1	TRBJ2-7	SASSGVAGWGYEQY
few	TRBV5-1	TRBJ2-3	ASSSWTGETDTQY
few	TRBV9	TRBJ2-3	ASSVTHPGLAGRSTDTQY
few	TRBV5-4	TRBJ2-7	ASSTQDLSYEQY
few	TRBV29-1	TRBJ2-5	SVRNYGLAGGETQY
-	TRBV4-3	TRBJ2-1	ASSQVRGTSYNEQF
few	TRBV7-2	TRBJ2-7	ASSPFMDEQY
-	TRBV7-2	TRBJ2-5	ASSPTGIQETQY
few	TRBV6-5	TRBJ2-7	ASTLRSGPSYEQY